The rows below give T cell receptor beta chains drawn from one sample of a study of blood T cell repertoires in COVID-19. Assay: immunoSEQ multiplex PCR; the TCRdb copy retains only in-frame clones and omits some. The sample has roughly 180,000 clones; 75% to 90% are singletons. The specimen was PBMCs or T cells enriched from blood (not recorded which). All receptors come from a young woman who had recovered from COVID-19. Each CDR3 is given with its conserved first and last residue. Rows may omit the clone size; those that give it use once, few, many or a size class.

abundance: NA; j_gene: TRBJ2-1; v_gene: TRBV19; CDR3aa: CASSIDGLAGLLFF
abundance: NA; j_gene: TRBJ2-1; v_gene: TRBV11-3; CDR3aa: CASSLRLAGELGNEQFF
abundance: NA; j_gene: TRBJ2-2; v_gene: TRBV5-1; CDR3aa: CASSLASGRANTGELFF
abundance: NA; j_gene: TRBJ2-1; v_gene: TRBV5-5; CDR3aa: CASSLSINEQFF
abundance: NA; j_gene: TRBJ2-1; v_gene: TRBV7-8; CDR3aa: CASSGREGRGNEQFF
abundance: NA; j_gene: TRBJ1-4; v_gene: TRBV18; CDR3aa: CASSPFPDTPTNEKLFF
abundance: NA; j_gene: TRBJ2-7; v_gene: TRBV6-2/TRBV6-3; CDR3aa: CASSLKPLDRGSHEQYF
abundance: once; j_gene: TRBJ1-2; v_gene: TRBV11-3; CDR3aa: CASSLFPGRGYGYTF
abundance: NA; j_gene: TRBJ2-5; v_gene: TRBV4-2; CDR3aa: CASSLGQGDGQETQYF
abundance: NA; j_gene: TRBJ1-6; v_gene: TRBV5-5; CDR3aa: CASSPSRRVPSPLHF
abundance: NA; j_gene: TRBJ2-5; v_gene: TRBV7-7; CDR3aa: CASSPGRVIAGGSETQYF
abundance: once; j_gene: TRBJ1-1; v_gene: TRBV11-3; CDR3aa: CASSPRTGDNTEAFF
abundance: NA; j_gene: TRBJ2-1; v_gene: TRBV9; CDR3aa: CASSANPSGRATSYNEQFF
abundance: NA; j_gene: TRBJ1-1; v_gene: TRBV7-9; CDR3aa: CASSLVTNEAFF
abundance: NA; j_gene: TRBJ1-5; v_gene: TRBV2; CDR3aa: CASSSGRQRSNQPQHF
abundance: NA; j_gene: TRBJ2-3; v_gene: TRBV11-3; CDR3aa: CASSFSGSTDTQYF
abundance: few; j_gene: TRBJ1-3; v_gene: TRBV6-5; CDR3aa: CASKKARYSGNTIYF
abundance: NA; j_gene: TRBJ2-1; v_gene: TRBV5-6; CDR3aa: CASSLDRSSYNEQFF
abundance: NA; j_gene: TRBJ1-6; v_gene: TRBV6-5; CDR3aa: CASSSGTNSPLHF
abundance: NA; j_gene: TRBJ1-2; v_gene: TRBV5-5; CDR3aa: CASSLGTVIYGYTF
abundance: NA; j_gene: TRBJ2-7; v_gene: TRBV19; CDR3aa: CASSHRQGSYEQYF
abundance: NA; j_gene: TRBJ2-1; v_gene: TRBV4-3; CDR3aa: CASSPDTANLDNEQFF
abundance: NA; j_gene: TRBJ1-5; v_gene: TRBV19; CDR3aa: CASNKGASNQPQHF
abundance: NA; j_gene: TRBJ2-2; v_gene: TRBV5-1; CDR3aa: CASSLLQGDTGELFF
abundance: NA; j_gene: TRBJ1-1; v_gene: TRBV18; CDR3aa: CASSPRPGADTEAFF
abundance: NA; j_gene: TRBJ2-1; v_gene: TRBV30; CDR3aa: CAWSRGLTSGVYNEQFF
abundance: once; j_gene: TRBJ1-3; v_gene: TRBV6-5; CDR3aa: CASSRDRLSGNTIYF
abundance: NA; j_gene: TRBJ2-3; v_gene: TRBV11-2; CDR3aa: CASSFGTSTDTQYF
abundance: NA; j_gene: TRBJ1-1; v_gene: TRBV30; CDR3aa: CAWQGAEVTEAFF
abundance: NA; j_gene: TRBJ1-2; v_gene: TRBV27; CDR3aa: CASSPRQGRGGYTF
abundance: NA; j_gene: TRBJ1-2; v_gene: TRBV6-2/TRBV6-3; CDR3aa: CASSYSGTVYGYTF
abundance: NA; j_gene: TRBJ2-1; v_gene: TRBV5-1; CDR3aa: CASSPAAGGDNEQFF
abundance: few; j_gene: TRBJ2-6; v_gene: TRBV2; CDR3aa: CASSDSGSGANVLTF
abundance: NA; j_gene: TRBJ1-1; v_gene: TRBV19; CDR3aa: CASRDRAQRGTEAFF
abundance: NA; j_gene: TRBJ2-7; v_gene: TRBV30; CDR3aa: CAWRTGTGVGQYF
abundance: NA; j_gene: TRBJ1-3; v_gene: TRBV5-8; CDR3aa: CASSLNLIDFSGNTIYF
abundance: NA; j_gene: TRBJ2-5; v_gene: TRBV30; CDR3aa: CAWTASRETQYF
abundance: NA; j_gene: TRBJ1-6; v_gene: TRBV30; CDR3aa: CAWSVAPQNSPLHF
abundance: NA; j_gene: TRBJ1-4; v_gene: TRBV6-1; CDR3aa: CASSEHRQNEKLFF
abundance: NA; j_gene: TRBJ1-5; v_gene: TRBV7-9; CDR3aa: CASSLDPGNQPQHF
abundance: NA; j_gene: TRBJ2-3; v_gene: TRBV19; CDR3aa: CASSIGQTTDTQYF
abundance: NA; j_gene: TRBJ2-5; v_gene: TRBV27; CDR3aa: CASSLDPRRGQETQYF
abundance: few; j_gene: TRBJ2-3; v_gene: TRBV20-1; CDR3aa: CSAIAADTQYF
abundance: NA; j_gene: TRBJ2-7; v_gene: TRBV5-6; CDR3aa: CASSTPASYEQYF
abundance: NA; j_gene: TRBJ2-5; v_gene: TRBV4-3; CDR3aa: CASSQGDASGGVRETQYF
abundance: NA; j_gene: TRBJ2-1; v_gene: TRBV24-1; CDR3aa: CATSDLRDYPYNEQFF
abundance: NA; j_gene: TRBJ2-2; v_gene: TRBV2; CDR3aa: CASSPTWTGELFF
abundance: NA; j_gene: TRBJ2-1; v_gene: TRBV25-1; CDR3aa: CASSPHGAGRFNEQFF
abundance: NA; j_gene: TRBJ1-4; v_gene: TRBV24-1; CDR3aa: CATRNGTVMGKLFF
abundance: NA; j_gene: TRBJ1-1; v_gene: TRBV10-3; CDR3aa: CAIRTGQGENTEAFF
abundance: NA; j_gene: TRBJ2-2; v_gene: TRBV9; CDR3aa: CASSPSTGLGGELFF
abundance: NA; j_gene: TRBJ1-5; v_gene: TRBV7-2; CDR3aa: CASSQSGRYNQPQHF
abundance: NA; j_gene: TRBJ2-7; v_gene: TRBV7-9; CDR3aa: CASRGPSYEQYF
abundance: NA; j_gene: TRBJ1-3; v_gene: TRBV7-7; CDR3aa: CASSLSPGDGNTIYF
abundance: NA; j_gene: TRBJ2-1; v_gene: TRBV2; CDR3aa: CATSGRVYNEQFF
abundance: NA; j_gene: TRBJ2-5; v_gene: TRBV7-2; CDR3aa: CASSKSGGAAKETQYF
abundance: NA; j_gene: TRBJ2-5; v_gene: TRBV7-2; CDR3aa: CASSLARGETQYF